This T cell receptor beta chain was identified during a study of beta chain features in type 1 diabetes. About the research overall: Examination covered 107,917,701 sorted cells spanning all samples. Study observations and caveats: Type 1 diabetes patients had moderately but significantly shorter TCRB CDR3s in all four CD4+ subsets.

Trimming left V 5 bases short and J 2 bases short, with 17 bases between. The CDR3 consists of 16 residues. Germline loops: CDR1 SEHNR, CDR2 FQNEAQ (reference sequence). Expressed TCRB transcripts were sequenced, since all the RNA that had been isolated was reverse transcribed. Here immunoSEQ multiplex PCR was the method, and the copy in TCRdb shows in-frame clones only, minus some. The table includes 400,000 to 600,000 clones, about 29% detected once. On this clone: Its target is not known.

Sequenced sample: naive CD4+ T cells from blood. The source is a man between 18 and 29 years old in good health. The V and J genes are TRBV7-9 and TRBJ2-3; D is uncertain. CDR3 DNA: TGTGCCAGCAGCCCTTCTGACGTCCCCCTCACAGATACGCAGTATTTT. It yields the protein CASSPSDVPLTDTQYF.